The 5 T cell receptor beta chains below come from one sample, sequenced in a study of T-cell memory formation after mild COVID-19. One entry per CDR3 protein results from TCRdb running MiXCR on the 5' RACE reads. Here the sample spans just over 400,000 distinct CDR3 sequences, 20% to 30% being singletons. Material for sequencing was PBMCs or a T cell subset sorted from them (not recorded which). These receptor sequences come from an adult woman who had mild COVID-19 (a few samples of this study predate the infection). Cell type and time point are not known.

This clonotype was detected ten times or more. The V call is TRBV27, the J call TRBJ2-7, with D unclear. The CDR3 totals 15 residues. Germline-derived CDR1 and CDR2 are MNHEY and SMNVEV (reference sequence). Trimming shortened V by 2 bases and J by 6 bases, and 17 bases separated the two germline ends. As DNA, the CDR3 is TGTGCCAGCAGTTTAAGGTCGGGTAAGAGCTCCGAGCAGTACTTC. Its translation is CASSLRSGKSSEQYF.

V usage is TRBV7-3 and J usage is TRBJ1-6; D is unresolved. Germline loops: CDR1 SGHTA, CDR2 FQGTGA. V shed 5 bases and J shed 9 bases, with 17 bases lying between them. There are 15 residues in the CDR3. The CDR3 spells CASSQDGGARSPLHF. The CDR3 nucleotides read TGTGCCAGCAGCCAGGACGGAGGAGCTCGTTCACCCCTCCACTTT.

This rearrangement joins TRBV27 to TRBJ1-2; D is perhaps TRBD1 (5 bases). The germline V and J ends were trimmed by 4 bases and 8 bases, with 17 bases remaining between them. In germline, CDR1 is MNHEY, CDR2 SMNVEV (reference sequence). The length of the CDR3 is 14 residues. CDR3 nucleotides: TGTGCCAGCAGTTCCCCGGGACCGGGAGGGGGCTACACCTTC. Residues: CASSSPGPGGGYTF.

This clonotype has more than one count but fewer than ten. The rearrangement joins TRBV4-1 to TRBJ2-7, with D unresolved. This CDR3 contains 15 residues. CDR1 and CDR2 (germline): MGHRA, YSYEKL. Trimming removed 1 base at V and 2 bases at J, with 12 bases between. The CDR3 nucleotides are TGCGCCAGCAGCCAAGTGCTTGACGGACCCTACGAGCAGTACTTC. This encodes CASSQVLDGPYEQYF.

This clonotype was counted a few times. J is TRBJ2-7 and V is TRBV4-3; TRBD2 aligns across 8 bases. The CDR3 loop spans 16 amino acids. Germline V gene lookup returns CDR1 LGHNA and CDR2 YSLEER. The J segment lost 1 base and the V segment lost 5 bases, leaving 10 bases of the junction unmatched. The CDR3 region has the DNA TGCGCCAGCAGCTATTCCATCGGGGGGGGGTCCTACGAGCAGTACTTC. It specifies CASSYSIGGGSYEQYF.